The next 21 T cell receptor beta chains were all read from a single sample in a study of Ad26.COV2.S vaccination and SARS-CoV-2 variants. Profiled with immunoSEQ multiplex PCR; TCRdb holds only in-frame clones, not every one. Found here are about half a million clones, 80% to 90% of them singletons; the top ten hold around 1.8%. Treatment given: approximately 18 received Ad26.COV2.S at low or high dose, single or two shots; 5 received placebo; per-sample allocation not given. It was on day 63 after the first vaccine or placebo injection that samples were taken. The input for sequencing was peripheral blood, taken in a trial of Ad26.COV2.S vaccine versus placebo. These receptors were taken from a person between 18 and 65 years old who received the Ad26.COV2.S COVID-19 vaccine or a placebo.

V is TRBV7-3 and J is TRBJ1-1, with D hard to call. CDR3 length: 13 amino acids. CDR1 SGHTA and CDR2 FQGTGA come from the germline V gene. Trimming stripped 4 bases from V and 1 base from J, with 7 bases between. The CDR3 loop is CASSSGPNTEAFF. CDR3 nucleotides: TGTGCCAGCAGCTCCGGGCCGAACACTGAAGCTTTCTTT.

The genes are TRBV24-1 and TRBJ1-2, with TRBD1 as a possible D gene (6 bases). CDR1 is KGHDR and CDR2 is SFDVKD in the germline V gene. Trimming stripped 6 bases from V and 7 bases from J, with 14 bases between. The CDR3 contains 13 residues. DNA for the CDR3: TGTGCCACCAGTCGGGCAGGGACATTTGGCTACACCTTC. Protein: CATSRAGTFGYTF.

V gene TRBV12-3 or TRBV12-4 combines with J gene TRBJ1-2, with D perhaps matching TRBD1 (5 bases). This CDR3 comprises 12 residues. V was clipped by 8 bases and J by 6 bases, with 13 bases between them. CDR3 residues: CASWGSVNGYTF. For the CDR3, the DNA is TGTGCCAGCTGGGGGTCCGTGAATGGCTACACCTTC.

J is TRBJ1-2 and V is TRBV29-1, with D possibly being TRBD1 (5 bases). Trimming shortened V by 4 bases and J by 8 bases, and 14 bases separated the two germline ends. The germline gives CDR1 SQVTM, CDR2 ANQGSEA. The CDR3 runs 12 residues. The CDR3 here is CSVAKGREGYTF. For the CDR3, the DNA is TGCAGCGTTGCGAAGGGCAGGGAGGGCTACACCTTC.

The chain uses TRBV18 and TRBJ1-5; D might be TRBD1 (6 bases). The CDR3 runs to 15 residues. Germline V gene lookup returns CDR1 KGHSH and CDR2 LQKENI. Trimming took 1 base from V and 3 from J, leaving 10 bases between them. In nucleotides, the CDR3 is TGTGCCAGCTCACCACAAGGGGGGAACAATCAGCCCCAGCATTTT. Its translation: CASSPQGGNNQPQHF.

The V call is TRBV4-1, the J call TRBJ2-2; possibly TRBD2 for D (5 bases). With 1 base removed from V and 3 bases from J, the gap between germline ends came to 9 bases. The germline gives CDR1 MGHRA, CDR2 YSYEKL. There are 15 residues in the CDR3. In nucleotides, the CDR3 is TGCGCCAGCAGCCAAGTGCGGGCCCACACCGGGGAGCTGTTTTTT. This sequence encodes CASSQVRAHTGELFF.

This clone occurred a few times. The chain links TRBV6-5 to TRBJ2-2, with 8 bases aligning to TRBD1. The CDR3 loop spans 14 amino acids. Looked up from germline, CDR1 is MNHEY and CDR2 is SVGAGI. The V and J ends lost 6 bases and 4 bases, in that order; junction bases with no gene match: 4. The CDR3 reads CASRRQGRTGELFF. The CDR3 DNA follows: TGTGCCAGCAGAAGACAGGGGCGCACCGGGGAGCTGTTTTTT.

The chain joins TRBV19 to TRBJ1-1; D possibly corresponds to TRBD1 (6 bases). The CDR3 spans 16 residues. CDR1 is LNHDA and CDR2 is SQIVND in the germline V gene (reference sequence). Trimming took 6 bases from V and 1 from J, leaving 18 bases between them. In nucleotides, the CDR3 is TGTGCCAGTAGGCCCTGGGGGCAGGCAAAGAACACTGAAGCTTTCTTT. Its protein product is CASRPWGQAKNTEAFF.

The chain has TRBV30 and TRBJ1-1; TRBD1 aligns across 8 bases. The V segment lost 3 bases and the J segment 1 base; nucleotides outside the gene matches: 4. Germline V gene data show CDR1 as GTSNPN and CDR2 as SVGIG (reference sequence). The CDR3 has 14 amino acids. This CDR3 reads CAWSLDRGNTEAFF. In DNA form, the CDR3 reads TGTGCCTGGAGCCTTGACAGGGGGAACACTGAAGCTTTCTTT.

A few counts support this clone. DNA for the CDR3: TGTGCCAGTAGTCGCATTCCAGGGGTAAGTCAGCCCCAGCATTTT. This encodes CASSRIPGVSQPQHF. The chain employs TRBV19 and TRBJ1-5; TRBD1 is a possible D gene (6 bases). The CDR3 has 15 amino acids. Deletions cut 5 bases from V and 6 bases from J, with 17 bases between. In germline, CDR1 is LNHDA, CDR2 SQIVND (reference sequence).

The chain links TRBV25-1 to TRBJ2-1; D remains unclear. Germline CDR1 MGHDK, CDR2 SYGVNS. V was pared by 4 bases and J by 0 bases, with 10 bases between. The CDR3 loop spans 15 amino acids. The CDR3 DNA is TGTGCCAGCAGTGGGGTGGGCCTCTCCTACAATGAGCAGTTCTTC. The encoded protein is CASSGVGLSYNEQFF.

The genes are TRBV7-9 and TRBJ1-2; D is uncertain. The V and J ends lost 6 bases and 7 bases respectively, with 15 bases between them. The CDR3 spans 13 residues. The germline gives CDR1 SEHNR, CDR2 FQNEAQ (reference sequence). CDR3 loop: CASSSETVSGYTF. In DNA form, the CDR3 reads TGTGCCAGCAGTTCGGAGACGGTCTCTGGCTACACCTTC. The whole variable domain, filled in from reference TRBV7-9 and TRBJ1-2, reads DTGVSQNPRHKITKRGQNVTFRCDPISEHNRLYWYRQTLGQGPEFLTYFQNEAQLEKSRLLSDRFSAERPKGSFSTLEIQRTEQGDSAMYLCASSSETVSGYTFGSGTRLTVV.

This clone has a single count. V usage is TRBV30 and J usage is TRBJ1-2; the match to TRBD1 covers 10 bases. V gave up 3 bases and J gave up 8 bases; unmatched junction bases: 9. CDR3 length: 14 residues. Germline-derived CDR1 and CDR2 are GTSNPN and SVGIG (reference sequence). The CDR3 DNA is TGTGCCTGGAGCGGTAGACAGGGGGCGTCCGGCTACACCTTC. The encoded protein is CAWSGRQGASGYTF.

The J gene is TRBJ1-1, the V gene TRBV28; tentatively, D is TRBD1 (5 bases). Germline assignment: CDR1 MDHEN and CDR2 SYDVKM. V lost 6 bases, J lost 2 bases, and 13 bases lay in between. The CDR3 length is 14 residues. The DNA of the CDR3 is TGTGCCAGCAGGATCGACAGCACTAACACTGAAGCTTTCTTT. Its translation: CASRIDSTNTEAFF.

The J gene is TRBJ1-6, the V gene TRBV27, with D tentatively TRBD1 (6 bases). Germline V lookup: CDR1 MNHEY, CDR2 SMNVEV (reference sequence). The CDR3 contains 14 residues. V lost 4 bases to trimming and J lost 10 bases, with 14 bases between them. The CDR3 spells CASSSGVSPSPLHF. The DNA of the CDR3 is TGTGCCAGCAGTTCAGGGGTGTCTCCGTCACCCCTCCACTTT.

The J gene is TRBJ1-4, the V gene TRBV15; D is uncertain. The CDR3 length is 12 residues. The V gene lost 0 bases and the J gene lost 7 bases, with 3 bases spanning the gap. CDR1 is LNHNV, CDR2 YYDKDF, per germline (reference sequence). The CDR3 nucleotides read TGTGCCACCAGCAGAGATTTTGAAAAACTGTTTTTT. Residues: CATSRDFEKLFF.

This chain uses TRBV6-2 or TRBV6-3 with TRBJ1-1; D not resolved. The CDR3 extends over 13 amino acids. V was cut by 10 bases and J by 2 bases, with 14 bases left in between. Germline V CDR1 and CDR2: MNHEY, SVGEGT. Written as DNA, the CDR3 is TGTGCCATCAGCGAGCCTTACAACACTGAAGCTTTCTTT. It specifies CAISEPYNTEAFF.

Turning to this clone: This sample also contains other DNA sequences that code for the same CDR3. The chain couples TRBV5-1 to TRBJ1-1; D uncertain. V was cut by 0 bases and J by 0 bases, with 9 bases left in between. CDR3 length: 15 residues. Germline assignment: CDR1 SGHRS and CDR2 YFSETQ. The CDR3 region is CASSLVAGMNTEAFF. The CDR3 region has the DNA TGCGCCAGCAGCTTGGTTGCGGGAATGAACACTGAAGCTTTCTTT.

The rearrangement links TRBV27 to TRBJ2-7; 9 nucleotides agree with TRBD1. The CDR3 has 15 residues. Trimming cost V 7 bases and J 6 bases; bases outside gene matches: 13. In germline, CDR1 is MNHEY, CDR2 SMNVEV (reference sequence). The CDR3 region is CASTRGGTGFREQYF. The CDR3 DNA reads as TGTGCCAGCACCAGAGGAGGGACAGGGTTTCGCGAGCAGTACTTC.

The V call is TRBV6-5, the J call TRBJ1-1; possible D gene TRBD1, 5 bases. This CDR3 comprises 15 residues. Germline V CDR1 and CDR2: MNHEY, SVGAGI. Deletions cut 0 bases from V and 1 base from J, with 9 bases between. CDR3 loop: CASSYSWGRNTEAFF. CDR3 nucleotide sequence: TGTGCCAGCAGTTACTCGTGGGGCAGGAACACTGAAGCTTTCTTT.

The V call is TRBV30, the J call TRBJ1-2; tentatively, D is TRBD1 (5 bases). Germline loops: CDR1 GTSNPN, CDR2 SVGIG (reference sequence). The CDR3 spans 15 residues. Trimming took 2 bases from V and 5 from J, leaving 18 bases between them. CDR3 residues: CAWSTQAALLYGYTF. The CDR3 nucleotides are TGTGCCTGGAGTACACAGGCCGCCCTCCTTTATGGCTACACCTTC.